This T cell receptor beta chain was sequenced in a study of T cells after yellow fever vaccination. Study-wide results and caveats: Contamination of FACS-sorted repertoires by abundant clonotypes from the bulk population could occur. On re-exposure, the response was weaker but peaked faster, at day 5 versus 15. Subsequent booster samples again held most clones from primary vaccination (96% CD4, 85% to 90% CD8).

Many counts were recorded for this clonotype. The antigen is not known. As TCR cDNA was made by 5'RACE template switching, a universal primer site and UMIs were added. TCRdb itself ran the 5' RACE reads through MiXCR, one entry per CDR3 protein. The data show approximately 150,000 distinct CDR3 sequences, about 6.2% seen once. This clonotype originated in a man between 18 and 35 years old who received the YFV17D yellow fever vaccine. This specimen was CD4+ T cells sorted from PBMCs, taken on the day of the first yellow fever vaccination.

The CDR3 nucleotides read TGTGCCAGCATCGCAGGGAGGTTTTCAAAACTAGCCAAAAACATTCAGTACTTC. Translation gives CASIAGRFSKLAKNIQYF. This chain joins TRBV7-8 and TRBJ2-4; tentative D call: TRBD2 (6 bases). Germline V gene sequence: CDR1 SGHVS, CDR2 FQNEAQ. CDR3 length: 18 amino acids. V was shortened by 7 bases and J by 0 bases, with 22 bases between the two germline ends.